This TCR beta chain was captured by sequencing in a study of CD8+ T cells in alopecia areata. Study conclusions and caveats: Tofacitinib significantly lowered scalp clonality and expanded CD8+ clones among the top 100. The study found that many expanded lesional clones persisted in scalp and blood during tofacitinib.

Documented treatment: oral pan-JAK inhibitor, 5-10 mg twice daily. It was from alopecia areata patients that lesional scalp punch biopsies and peripheral blood were collected. The V end lost 2 bases, the J end lost 0 bases, and 7 bases lay between the germline ends. The length of the CDR3 is 14 residues. Germline V gene lookup returns CDR1 MGHRA and CDR2 YSYEKL. As regards this clone: Its antigen is unidentified.

RNA extraction and reverse transcription yielded cDNA as sequencing template. Assay used: immunoSEQ multiplex PCR; TCRdb lists only in-frame clones, some missing. There are around 190,000 clones in the sample; 64% occur only once, and about 4.2% lies in the top ten. The clonotype was recovered from a human donor with alopecia areata. The chain joins TRBV4-1 to TRBJ1-1; the D is unclear. The material sequenced was CD4+ T cells sorted from blood, taken at week 4, from a patient treated with tofacitinib. The chain's CDR3 is CASSQYQLNTEAFF. DNA of the CDR3: TGCGCCAGCAGCCAATACCAGCTGAACACTGAAGCTTTCTTT.